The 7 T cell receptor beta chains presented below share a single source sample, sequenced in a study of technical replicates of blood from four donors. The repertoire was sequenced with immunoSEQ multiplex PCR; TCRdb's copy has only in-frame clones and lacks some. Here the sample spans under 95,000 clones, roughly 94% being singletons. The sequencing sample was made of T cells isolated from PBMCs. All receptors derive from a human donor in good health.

The CDR3 region has the DNA TGTGCCAGCAGTGCTAGCGGGAGGGATACGCAGTATTTT. Translated: CASSASGRDTQYF. V gene TRBV25-1 combines with J gene TRBJ2-3, with 11 bases identical to TRBD2. Germline V gives CDR1 MGHDK, CDR2 SYGVNS. V shed 4 bases and J 6 bases; nucleotides not matched to a gene: 0. The CDR3 has 13 amino acids. Variable domain in full (rest from reference TRBV25-1 and TRBJ2-3): EADIYQTPRYLVIGTGKKITLECSQTMGHDKMYWYQQDPGMELHLIHYSYGVNSTEKGDLSSESTVSRIRTEHFPLTLESARPSHTSQYLCASSASGRDTQYFGPGTRLTVL.

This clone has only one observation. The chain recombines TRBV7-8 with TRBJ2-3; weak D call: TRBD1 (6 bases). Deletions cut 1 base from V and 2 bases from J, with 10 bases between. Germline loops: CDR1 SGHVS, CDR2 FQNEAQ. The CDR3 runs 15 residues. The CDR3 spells CASSLGGLPTDTQYF. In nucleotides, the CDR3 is TGTGCCAGCAGCTTAGGGGGGCTCCCCACAGATACGCAGTATTTT.

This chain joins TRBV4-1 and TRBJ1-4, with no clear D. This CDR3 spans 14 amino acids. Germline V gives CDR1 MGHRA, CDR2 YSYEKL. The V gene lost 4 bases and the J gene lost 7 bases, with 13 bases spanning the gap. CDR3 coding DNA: TGCGCCAGCAGCCGAGGGCCTGGTACTGAAAAACTGTTTTTT. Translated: CASSRGPGTEKLFF.

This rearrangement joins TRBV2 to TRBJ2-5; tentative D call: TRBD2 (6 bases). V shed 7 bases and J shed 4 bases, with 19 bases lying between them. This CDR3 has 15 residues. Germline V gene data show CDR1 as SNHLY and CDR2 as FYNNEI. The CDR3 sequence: CASTGGPEGLETQYF. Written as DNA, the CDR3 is TGTGCCAGCACCGGGGGACCCGAGGGTCTAGAGACCCAGTACTTC.

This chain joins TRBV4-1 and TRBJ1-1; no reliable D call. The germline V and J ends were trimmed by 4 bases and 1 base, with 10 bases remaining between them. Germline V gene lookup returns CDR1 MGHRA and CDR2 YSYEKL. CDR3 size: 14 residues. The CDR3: CASSRPLGNTEAFF. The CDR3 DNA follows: TGCGCCAGCAGCCGGCCCCTTGGGAACACTGAAGCTTTCTTT.

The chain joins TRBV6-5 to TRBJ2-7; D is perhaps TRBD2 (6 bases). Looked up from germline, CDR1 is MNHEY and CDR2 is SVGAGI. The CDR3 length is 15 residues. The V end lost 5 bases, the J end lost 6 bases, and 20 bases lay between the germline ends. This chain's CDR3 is CASSATGTSYREQYF. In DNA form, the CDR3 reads TGTGCCAGCAGTGCCACCGGGACTTCGTATCGCGAGCAGTACTTC.

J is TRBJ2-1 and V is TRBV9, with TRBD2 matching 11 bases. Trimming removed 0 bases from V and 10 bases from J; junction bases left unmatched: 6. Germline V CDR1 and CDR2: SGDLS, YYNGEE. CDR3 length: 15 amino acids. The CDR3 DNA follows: TGTGCCAGCAGCGTAGGCCTAGCGGGAGGACCAGAGCAGTTCTTC. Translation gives CASSVGLAGGPEQFF. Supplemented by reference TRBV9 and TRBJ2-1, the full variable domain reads DSGVTQTPKHLITATGQRVTLRCSPRSGDLSVYWYQQSLDQGLQFLIQYYNGEERAKGNILERFSAQQFPDLHSELNLSSLELGDSALYFCASSVGLAGGPEQFFGPGTRLTVL.